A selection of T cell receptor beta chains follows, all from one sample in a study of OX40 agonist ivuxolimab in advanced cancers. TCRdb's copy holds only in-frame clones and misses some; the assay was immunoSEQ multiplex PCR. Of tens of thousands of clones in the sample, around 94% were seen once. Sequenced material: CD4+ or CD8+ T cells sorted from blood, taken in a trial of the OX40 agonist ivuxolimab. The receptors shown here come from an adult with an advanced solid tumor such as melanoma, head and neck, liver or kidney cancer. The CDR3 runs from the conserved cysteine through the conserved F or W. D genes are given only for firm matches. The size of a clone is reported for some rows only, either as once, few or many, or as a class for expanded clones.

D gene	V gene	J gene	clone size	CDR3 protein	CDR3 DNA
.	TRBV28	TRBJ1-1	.	CASETVNTEAFF	TGTGCCAGCGAAACAGTCAACACTGAAGCTTTCTTT
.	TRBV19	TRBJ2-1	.	CASTQGGGWIIDNEQFF	TGTGCCAGTACCCAAGGAGGGGGCTGGATAATTGACAATGAGCAGTTCTTC
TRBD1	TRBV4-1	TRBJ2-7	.	CASSQGQGGSYEQYF	TGCGCCAGCAGCCAAGGACAGGGGGGGTCCTACGAGCAGTACTTC
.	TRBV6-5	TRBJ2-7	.	CASTWDQTGYEQYF	TGTGCCAGCACGTGGGACCAAACGGGCTACGAGCAGTACTTC
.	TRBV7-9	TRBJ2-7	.	CASSPGTLSYEQYF	TGTGCCAGCAGCCCCGGGACGCTCTCCTACGAGCAGTACTTC
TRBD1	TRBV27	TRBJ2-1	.	CASTRTGSSYNEQFF	TGTGCCAGCACCCGGACAGGGAGCTCCTACAATGAGCAGTTCTTC
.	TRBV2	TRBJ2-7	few	CASSGRSGEQYF	TGTGCCAGCAGTGGCAGGTCTGGCGAGCAGTACTTC
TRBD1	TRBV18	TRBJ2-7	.	CASSPGQLVDEQYF	TGTGCCAGCTCACCGGGACAGCTCGTTGACGAGCAGTACTTC
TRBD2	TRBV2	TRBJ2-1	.	CASSGTSGGANEQFF	TGTGCCAGCAGCGGGACTAGCGGGGGGGCGAATGAGCAGTTCTTC
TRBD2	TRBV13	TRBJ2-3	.	CASSPGLAGAGDTQYF	TGTGCCAGCAGCCCCGGACTAGCGGGAGCAGGAGATACGCAGTATTTT
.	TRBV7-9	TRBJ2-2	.	CASSFGGMNTGELFF	TGTGCCAGCAGCTTCGGCGGGATGAACACCGGGGAGCTGTTTTTT
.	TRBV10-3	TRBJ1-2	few	CAISEMGTHYGYTF	TGTGCCATCAGTGAGATGGGGACGCACTATGGCTACACCTTC
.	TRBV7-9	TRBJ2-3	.	CASSLDADTQYF	TGTGCCAGCAGCTTAGACGCAGATACGCAGTATTTT
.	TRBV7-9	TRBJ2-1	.	CASSSGPNNEQFF	TGTGCCAGCAGCTCCGGACCGAACAATGAGCAGTTCTTC
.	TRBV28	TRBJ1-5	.	CASSLRGWGQPQHF	TGTGCCAGCAGTTTGAGAGGATGGGGTCAGCCCCAGCATTTT
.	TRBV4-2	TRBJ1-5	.	CASSQVGDGNQPQHF	TGTGCCAGCAGCCAAGTAGGGGATGGCAATCAGCCCCAGCATTTT
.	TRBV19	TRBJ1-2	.	CASSIGAGFVNYGYTF	TGTGCCAGTAGTATAGGAGCGGGGTTCGTTAACTATGGCTACACCTTC
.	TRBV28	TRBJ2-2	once	CASSLSTGELFF	TGTGCCAGCAGTTTGTCCACCGGGGAGCTGTTTTTT
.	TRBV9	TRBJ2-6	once	CASSGSLGTPSGANVLTF	TGTGCCAGCAGCGGATCCCTGGGGACCCCTTCTGGGGCCAACGTCCTGACTTTC
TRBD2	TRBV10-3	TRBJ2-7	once	CAISSGTSGEEQYF	TGTGCCATCAGTTCCGGGACTAGCGGGGAAGAGCAGTACTTC
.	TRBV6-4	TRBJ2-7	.	CASRSDEVTGEQYF	TGTGCCAGCAGATCCGACGAAGTTACAGGAGAGCAGTACTTC
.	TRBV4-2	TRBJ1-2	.	CASSQSSVGEDYGYTF	TGTGCCAGCAGCCAGTCCTCCGTGGGGGAAGACTATGGCTACACCTTC
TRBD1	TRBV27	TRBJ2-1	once	CASSPRDSSYNEQFF	TGTGCCAGCAGTCCTCGGGACAGCTCCTACAATGAGCAGTTCTTC
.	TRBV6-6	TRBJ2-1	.	CASRRRSSDEQFF	TGTGCCAGCAGACGCAGGTCCTCTGATGAGCAGTTCTTC
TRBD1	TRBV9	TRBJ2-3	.	CASEPRTGPMWNTQYF	TGTGCCAGCGAGCCAAGGACAGGGCCAATGTGGAATACGCAGTATTTT
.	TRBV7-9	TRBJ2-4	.	CASSLDQGAKNIQYF	TGTGCCAGCAGCTTAGATCAAGGAGCCAAAAACATTCAGTACTTC
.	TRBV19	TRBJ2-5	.	CASSNDWPLQETQYF	TGTGCCAGTAGTAACGACTGGCCCTTACAAGAGACCCAGTACTTC
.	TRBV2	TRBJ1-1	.	CASSEIGVSNTEAFF	TGTGCCAGCAGTGAAATTGGGGTTTCGAACACTGAAGCTTTCTTT
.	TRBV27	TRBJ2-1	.	CASSLGVWNEQFF	TGTGCCAGCAGTTTGGGGGTGTGGAATGAGCAGTTCTTC
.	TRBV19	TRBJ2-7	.	CASSMSGGSYEQYF	TGTGCCAGTAGTATGTCAGGGGGGTCCTACGAGCAGTACTTC
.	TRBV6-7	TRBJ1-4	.	CASSYSKDGSFNEKLFF	TGTGCCAGCAGTTACTCAAAAGATGGATCTTTTAATGAAAAACTGTTTTTT
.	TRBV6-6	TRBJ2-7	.	CASSPRDQDYEQYF	TGTGCCAGCAGTCCTCGCGACCAGGACTACGAGCAGTACTTC
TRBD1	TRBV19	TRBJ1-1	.	CASSTPGGKDEAFF	TGTGCCAGTAGTACGCCAGGGGGAAAGGATGAAGCTTTCTTT
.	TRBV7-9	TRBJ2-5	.	CASSPVRGWQETQYF	TGTGCCAGCAGCCCCGTCCGGGGGTGGCAAGAGACCCAGTACTTC
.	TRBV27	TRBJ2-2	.	CASRQLGGELFF	TGTGCCAGCAGGCAACTAGGCGGGGAGCTGTTTTTT
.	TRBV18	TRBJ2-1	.	CASSPLRGHNEQFF	TGTGCCAGCTCACCTCTACGGGGTCACAATGAGCAGTTCTTC
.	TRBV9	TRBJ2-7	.	CASNQGWGATMAEQYF	TGTGCCAGCAACCAAGGTTGGGGAGCGACGATGGCCGAGCAGTACTTC
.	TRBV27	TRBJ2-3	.	CASSQGHSTDTQYF	TGTGCCAGCAGCCAGGGACATAGCACAGATACGCAGTATTTT
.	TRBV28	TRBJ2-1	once	CASSFLMSSYNEQFF	TGTGCCAGCAGTTTTCTCATGAGCTCCTACAATGAGCAGTTCTTC
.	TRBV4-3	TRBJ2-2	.	CASSQDQLGRFTGELFF	TGCGCCAGCAGCCAAGATCAGCTGGGACGGTTCACCGGGGAGCTGTTTTTT
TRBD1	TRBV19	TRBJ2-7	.	CASRPTGGSYEQYF	TGTGCCAGTAGACCCACAGGGGGCTCTTACGAGCAGTACTTC
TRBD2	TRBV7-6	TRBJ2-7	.	CASSLEAGGYYEQYF	TGTGCCAGCAGCTTAGAAGCGGGAGGGTACTACGAGCAGTACTTC
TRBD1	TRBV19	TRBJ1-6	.	CASSISQGGNSPLHF	TGTGCCAGTAGTATATCGCAGGGGGGGAATTCACCCCTCCACTTT
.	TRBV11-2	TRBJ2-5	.	CASSRPLGNQETQYF	TGTGCCAGCAGCCGCCCGTTAGGCAATCAAGAGACCCAGTACTTC
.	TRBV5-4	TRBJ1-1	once	CASSLPLDRIGTEAFF	TGTGCCAGCAGCCTGCCTTTGGACAGAATAGGGACTGAAGCTTTCTTT
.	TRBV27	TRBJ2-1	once	CASSVGDNEQFF	TGTGCCAGCTCTGTGGGGGACAATGAGCAGTTCTTC
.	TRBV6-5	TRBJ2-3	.	CASSYGTPTDTQYF	TGTGCCAGCAGTTACGGGACTCCCACAGATACGCAGTATTTT
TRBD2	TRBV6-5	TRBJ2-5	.	CASSYGGEETQYF	TGTGCCAGCAGTTACGGGGGGGAAGAGACCCAGTACTTC
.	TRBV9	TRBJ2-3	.	CASSLGADTQYF	TGTGCCAGCAGCCTTGGGGCAGATACGCAGTATTTT
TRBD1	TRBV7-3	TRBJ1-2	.	CASSFPSGQGVWGYTF	TGTGCCAGCAGCTTTCCCTCGGGACAGGGGGTTTGGGGCTACACCTTC
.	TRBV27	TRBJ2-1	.	CASSFQRDTYNEQFF	TGTGCCAGCAGTTTTCAGCGGGACACCTACAATGAGCAGTTCTTC
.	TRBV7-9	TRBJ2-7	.	CASRDGAREQYF	TGTGCCAGTAGGGACGGGGCGCGGGAGCAGTACTTC